One and the same sample provided the 2 T cell receptor beta chains below, sequenced in a study of blood T cell repertoires in COVID-19. Method: immunoSEQ multiplex PCR; TCRdb's copy keeps in-frame clones and lacks some. The table has roughly 250,000 clones, almost 85% seen once. The sequenced sample consisted of peripheral blood. The receptors stem from a man in his forties or fifties with acute or convalescent COVID-19.

The chain couples TRBV29-1 to TRBJ2-2, with D perhaps matching TRBD1 (6 bases). The germline V gene has CDR1 SQVTM and CDR2 ANQGSEA. Trimming removed 8 bases from V and 3 bases from J, with 10 bases in between. This CDR3 is built from 12 residues. CDR3 residues: CSKRGYTGELFF. CDR3 DNA: TGCAGCAAAAGGGGGTACACCGGGGAGCTGTTTTTT.

This rearrangement joins TRBV10-3 to TRBJ1-4; 8 positions agree with TRBD1. This CDR3 is built from 13 residues. Trimming removed 10 bases from V and 6 bases from J; junction bases left unmatched: 7. Germline-derived CDR1 and CDR2 are ENHRY and SYGVKD. In nucleotides, the CDR3 is TGTGCCACCTCCAGGGGGCCAGATGAAAAACTGTTTTTT. It encodes CATSRGPDEKLFF.